This T cell receptor (beta chain) stems from a study of shared clonotypes between healthy human individuals. Study-wide background: Every donor yielded three CD4 naive, three CD4 memory, two CD8 naive and one CD8 memory plate.

In the naive CD8 group, cells lacked CD45RO and were positively selected for CCR7, so terminally differentiated effector memory CD45RA+ cells were left out. Study-wide points: Generation probability values for non-shared clonotypes were lower than those for clonotypes shared by all four donors.

The method was immunoSEQ multiplex PCR; TCRdb's version includes in-frame clones alone and lacks a portion of them. Among about 2.2 million clones listed, roughly 95% were seen once. For this clone: Its target is unknown.

The germline V gene has CDR1 SQVTM and CDR2 ANQGSEA. Trimming took off 6 bases at V and 1 base at J, with 16 bases between the two ends. The CDR3 sequence is 14 residues long. The clonotype comes from a man aged 18 to 29 in good health. Some clones in this sample may be carry-over from other donors' samples. This chain links TRBV29-1 with TRBJ2-7; D might be TRBD1 (6 bases). Sequenced input: naive CD8+ T cells from PBMCs. CDR3 DNA: TGCAGCGTGACTGACAGGAAGGTTTCCTACGAGCAGTACTTC. Translation gives CSVTDRKVSYEQYF.